This passage covers 21 T cell receptor beta chains from one sample sequenced in a study of blood T cell repertoires in COVID-19. Clones were read by immunoSEQ multiplex PCR, and TCRdb kept only the in-frame ones, dropping some. Of about 370,000 clones listed, about 90% are singletons. The source material was peripheral blood. These TCRs come from a woman aged 25-40 years with COVID-19, enrolled during active disease.

The chain couples TRBV7-2 to TRBJ2-1, with 8 bases matching TRBD2. This CDR3 contains 16 residues. V gave up 0 bases and J gave up 4 bases; unmatched junction bases: 5. Germline V CDR1 and CDR2: SGHTA, FQGNSA. The DNA of the CDR3 is TGTGCCAGCAGCTTAGCCCCAGCGGGAGCTTACAATGAGCAGTTCTTC. It translates to CASSLAPAGAYNEQFF.

The chain recombines TRBV12-5 with TRBJ2-7, with TRBD1 identical over 10 bases. V lost 5 bases, J lost 3 bases, and 16 bases stayed unmatched. Germline-derived CDR1 and CDR2 are LGHNT and FRNRAP. There are 18 residues in the CDR3. CDR3 nucleotides: TGTGCTAGTGGTCTGGCCAGACAGGGGGCCGCTTGGGGCTACGAGCAGTACGTC. This gives the protein CASGLARQGAAWGYEQYV.

V usage is TRBV6-5 and J usage is TRBJ1-5, with D hard to call. Germline V gene sequence: CDR1 MNHEY, CDR2 SVGAGI. The V end was cut by 4 bases, the J end by 5 bases, with 9 bases between. The CDR3 sequence is 13 residues long. The CDR3 region is CASSWQMDQPQHF. Written as DNA, the CDR3 is TGTGCCAGCAGTTGGCAGATGGATCAGCCCCAGCATTTT.

This clone was seen more than once but under ten times. V and J are TRBV6-6 and TRBJ1-1; 7 nucleotides agree with TRBD1. V shed 5 bases, J shed 0 bases, and the junction held 15 bases outside the gene matches. The CDR3 contains 18 residues. The V gene's germline CDR1 is MNHNY and CDR2 SVGAGI (reference sequence). The CDR3 nucleotides read TGTGCCAGCAGTCCCAAATTCACGACAGGGACCATGAACACTGAAGCTTTCTTT. Protein product: CASSPKFTTGTMNTEAFF.

The rearrangement links TRBV5-1 to TRBJ2-5, with TRBD2 identical over 14 bases. CDR3 length equals 18 residues. Germline CDR1 reads SGHRS; CDR2 reads YFSETQ. With V trimmed by 4 bases and J by 5 bases, 13 bases remained unmatched. CDR3 DNA: TGCGCCAGCAGCCACTGGAGTGGGACTAGCGGGGGAGGGGAGACCCAGTACTTC. Protein sequence: CASSHWSGTSGGGETQYF.

V is TRBV27 and J is TRBJ1-2; 12 bases line up with TRBD1. The CDR3 covers 15 residues. Germline V gene lookup returns CDR1 MNHEY and CDR2 SMNVEV (reference sequence). The junction had 11 bases not matched to a gene; V was cut back by 8 bases and J by 7 bases. The CDR3 DNA sequence: TGTGCCAGCCTCGGGGGCGGGACAGGGGGCGGTGGCTACACCTTC. Translating gives CASLGGGTGGGGYTF.

The J gene is TRBJ2-7, the V gene TRBV10-3; possible D gene TRBD1, 6 bases. Germline CDR1 is ENHRY and CDR2 is SYGVKD. The CDR3 consists of 13 residues. With 2 bases removed from V and 3 bases from J, the gap between germline ends came to 8 bases. In nucleotides, the CDR3 is TGTGCCATCAGTGAGGGGACATTCTACGAGCAGTACGTC. It is translated as CAISEGTFYEQYV.

The V and J genes are TRBV4-3 and TRBJ2-6, with D uncertain. Germline V CDR1 and CDR2: LGHNA, YSLEER. The length of the CDR3 is 17 residues. The V end was cut by 4 bases, the J end by 0 bases, with 13 bases between. The chain's CDR3 is CASSPVWRSSGANVLTF. In DNA form, the CDR3 reads TGCGCCAGCAGCCCCGTATGGCGGAGCTCTGGGGCCAACGTCCTGACTTTC.

The chain recombines TRBV5-1 with TRBJ2-3; 8 bases map to TRBD2. This CDR3 has 17 amino acids. V gave up 3 bases and J gave up 6 bases; unmatched junction bases: 15. CDR1 is SGHRS, CDR2 YFSETQ, per germline. The CDR3 sequence: CASSSGLGTPSTDTQYF. The CDR3 DNA sequence: TGCGCCAGCAGCTCGGGACTAGGGACGCCCTCAACCGATACGCAGTATTTT.

This clone was counted only a few times. The chain uses TRBV7-9 and TRBJ2-7; 8 positions agree with TRBD2. Germline V gene lookup returns CDR1 SEHNR and CDR2 FQNEAQ (reference sequence). V lost 6 bases, J lost 6 bases, and 4 bases stayed unmatched. The CDR3 spans 12 residues. Here the CDR3 reads CASSSAGGEQYV. The CDR3 coding sequence is TGTGCCAGCAGTTCGGCGGGGGGCGAGCAGTACGTC.

CDR3 residues: CARVQPGHCFYNQPQHF. The CDR3, as DNA: TGTGCCAGAGTACAACCGGGACATTGTTTTTACAATCAGCCCCAGCATTTT. The chain carries TRBV24-1 and TRBJ1-5; possibly TRBD1 for D (6 bases). Germline CDR1 and CDR2: KGHDR and SFDVKD. The CDR3 contains 17 residues. Between the trimmed V and J ends, which lost 11 bases and 3 bases, there was a span of 25 bases.

The chain combines TRBV28 with TRBJ1-1; 9 bases are shared with TRBD1. The junction had 9 bases not matched to a gene; V was cut back by 4 bases and J by 3 bases. The V gene's germline CDR1 is MDHEN and CDR2 SYDVKM. This CDR3 contains 16 residues. The CDR3 spells CASSSLQGAGDTEAFF. CDR3 DNA: TGTGCCAGCAGTTCATTACAGGGGGCGGGGGACACTGAAGCTTTCTTT.

V gene TRBV28 combines with J gene TRBJ2-4, with D perhaps TRBD1 (5 bases). Trimming shortened V by 2 bases and J by 0 bases, and 11 bases separated the two germline ends. The CDR3 has 16 amino acids. The germline gives CDR1 MDHEN, CDR2 SYDVKM. CDR3 nucleotides: TGTGCCAGCAGTTTAAGACAGCACCTAGCCAAAAACATTCAGTACTTC. Translated, it gives CASSLRQHLAKNIQYF.

This chain connects TRBV2 to TRBJ2-1; D remains ambiguous. Trimming removed 5 bases at V and 4 bases at J, with 9 bases between. The germline V gene has CDR1 SNHLY and CDR2 FYNNEI. This CDR3 contains 13 residues. Here the CDR3 reads CASSSDIYNEQFF. CDR3 sequence (DNA): TGTGCCAGCAGTTCCGACATATACAATGAGCAGTTCTTC.

In nucleotides, the CDR3 is TGCGCCAGCAGCCCCGGACAGGGGGGGAATCAGCCCCAGCATTTT. Amino acid sequence: CASSPGQGGNQPQHF. The chain combines TRBV5-1 with TRBJ1-5, with 10 bases fitting TRBD1. From germline, CDR1 is SGHRS and CDR2 YFSETQ. V was clipped by 4 bases and J by 4 bases; unmatched bases: 5. The CDR3 length is 15 residues.

V is TRBV27 and J is TRBJ2-1; weak D call: TRBD2 (6 bases). V was trimmed by 2 bases and J by 8 bases, leaving 7 bases between them. This CDR3 has 12 amino acids. The germline CDR1 and CDR2 sequences are MNHEY and SMNVEV (reference sequence). CDR3 protein: CASSLGGYEQFF. Here the CDR3 DNA reads TGTGCCAGCAGTTTAGGAGGGTATGAGCAGTTCTTC.

This clone was counted only a few times. The chain combines TRBV10-1 with TRBJ1-5; perhaps TRBD1 as D (5 bases). This CDR3 spans 15 amino acids. V dropped 3 bases and J dropped 1 base, with 10 bases sitting between them. Germline values: CDR1 WNHNN, CDR2 SYGVQD (reference sequence). CDR3 protein: CASSESRQSNQPQHF. The DNA of the CDR3 is TGCGCCAGCAGTGAAAGTCGACAGAGCAATCAGCCCCAGCATTTT.

The rearrangement uses TRBV7-9 and TRBJ2-3; no definite D call. V lost 5 bases to trimming and J lost 1 base, with 16 bases between them. CDR1 and CDR2 from the germline V gene are SEHNR and FQNEAQ (reference sequence). This CDR3 contains 16 residues. This CDR3 is CASSPPWRMGTDTQYF. As DNA, the CDR3 is TGTGCCAGCAGCCCCCCTTGGCGGATGGGCACAGATACGCAGTATTTT.

CDR3 sequence (DNA): TGTGCCAGCAGCTTAGCAGGGACTAGCGGGGGCGGAGGTGGCTACGAGCAGTACTTC. As protein: CASSLAGTSGGGGGYEQYF. The chain has TRBV7-9 and TRBJ2-7, with TRBD2 matching 14 bases. V lost 0 bases to trimming and J lost 3 bases; unmatched junction nucleotides: 10. Germline CDR1 reads SEHNR; CDR2 reads FQNEAQ (reference sequence). The CDR3 totals 19 residues.

The chain couples TRBV6-2 or TRBV6-3 to TRBJ2-5, with 10 bases identical to TRBD2. V lost 2 bases to trimming and J lost 9 bases; unmatched junction nucleotides: 9. Germline assignment: CDR1 MNHEY and CDR2 SVGEGT. This CDR3 spans 15 amino acids. CDR3 protein: CASSYRSGRGRAQYF. As DNA, the CDR3 is TGTGCCAGCAGTTACCGGAGCGGGAGGGGCCGGGCCCAGTACTTC.

V and J are TRBV20-1 and TRBJ1-1, with 8 bases aligning to TRBD1. CDR1 and CDR2 (germline): DFQATT, SNEGSKA (reference sequence). V lost 6 bases, J lost 7 bases, and 1 base stayed unmatched. CDR3 size: 10 residues. Here the CDR3 DNA reads TGCAGTGCACAGGGGGGTGAAGCTTTCTTT. This sequence encodes CSAQGGEAFF.